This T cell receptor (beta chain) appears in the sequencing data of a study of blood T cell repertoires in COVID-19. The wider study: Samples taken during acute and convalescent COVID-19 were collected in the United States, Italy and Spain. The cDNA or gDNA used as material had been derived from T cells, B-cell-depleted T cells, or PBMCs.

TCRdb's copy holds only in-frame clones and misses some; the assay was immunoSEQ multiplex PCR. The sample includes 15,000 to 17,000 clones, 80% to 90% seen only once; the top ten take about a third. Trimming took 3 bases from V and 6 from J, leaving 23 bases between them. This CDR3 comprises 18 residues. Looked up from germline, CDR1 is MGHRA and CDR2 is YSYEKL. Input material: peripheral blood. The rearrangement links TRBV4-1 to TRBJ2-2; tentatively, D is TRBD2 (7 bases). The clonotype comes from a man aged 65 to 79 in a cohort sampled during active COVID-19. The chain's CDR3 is CASSHPRGGGKFAGELFF. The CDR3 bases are TGCGCCAGCAGCCACCCCCGGGGAGGGGGTAAATTCGCCGGGGAGCTGTTTTTT.